This is a list of T cell receptor beta chains from one sample in a study of cytomegalovirus exposure and HLA in healthy donors. Clones were read by immunoSEQ multiplex PCR, and TCRdb kept only the in-frame ones, dropping some. The sample contains over 75,000 clones, roughly 86% of which appear only once. Sequenced: PBMCs. The receptors come from a man aged 25 to 40 in good health and CMV-seropositive. Each CDR3 is given with its conserved first and last residue. Fields, in order: V gene, CDR3 protein.

>TRBV7-6
CASSSSQGGDHEQYF
>TRBV11-2
CASSLREGVFAQYF
>TRBV28
CASSFYRGYEQYF
>TRBV2
CASSEGAGGTDTQYF
>TRBV20-1
CSAGLQYF
>TRBV27
CASSSASGSTDTQYF
>TRBV6-6
CASTRGQRRYQETQYF
>TRBV7-8
CASSLGQGLANTEAFF
>TRBV5-8
CASSHRLRRFF
>TRBV9
CASSPRTETYEQYF
>TRBV28
CASRGYREKDRAYEQYF
>TRBV7-9
CASSLVGPRRGTTDTQYF
>TRBV10-3
CAISESLAGETQYF
>TRBV6-5
CASSYPGGSGELFF
>TRBV6-1
CASQRSLAGYNEQFF
>TRBV18
CASSLGGSYNEQFF
>TRBV11-1
CASSLSSGREETQYF
>TRBV29-1
CSVVPISSYEQYF
>TRBV18
CASSPGRGFWANVLTF
>TRBV15
CATSRDRNRVSEKLFF
>TRBV9
CASSAAGQGNTEAFF
>TRBV7-9
CASSLAVVSGELFF
>TRBV10-1
CASKGVGTEAFF
>TRBV6-5
CASSPGNGANVLTF
>TRBV13
CASSARTSGGETQYF
>TRBV7-9
CASSSTGPNQPQHF
>TRBV6-1
CASMRPPPRDGEAFF
>TRBV5-4
CASSLGLAGGSYEQYF
>TRBV10-2
CASSEQGTTEAFF
>TRBV30
CAWSPIAGNEQYF
>TRBV11-2
CASSLGAAGARTDTQYF
>TRBV2
CASRREISSYEQYF
>TRBV6-1
CASSVSSGRNNEQFF
>TRBV6-1
CASSERWSKVGEIWAQYF
>TRBV28
CASSAGQIYGYTF
>TRBV5-4
CASSLAGGGPSGNTIYF
>TRBV7-9
CASSPTPGQGAENEQFF
>TRBV4-1
CASSQGREREQYF
>TRBV7-9
CASSSATGREQFF
>TRBV4-1
CASSQEVNRIYNEQFF
>TRBV30
CAWSKNRGSPLHF
>TRBV2
CASSEARQGVMNTEAFF
>TRBV7-9
CASSRGVNEQFF
>TRBV6-1
CASTYGQVSYEQYF
>TRBV6-4
CASSDEDRANNQPQHF
>TRBV27
CASVKGADQFEQYF
>TRBV5-4
CASSSFDTQAYEQYF
>TRBV18
CASSPRGGTGGADTEAFF
>TRBV2
CASSGTGENEAFF
>TRBV5-1
CASSLLGDEQYF
>TRBV27
CASSPLLGSQETQYF
>TRBV7-2
CASSPLSADSNQPQHF
>TRBV4-1
CASSLFEVTPSADTQYF
>TRBV7-3
CASSLTGGRHTGELFF
>TRBV10-3
CAISEMTSPDLRTYF
>TRBV2
CASMDRGQTQYF
>TRBV4-1
CASSQPTGDYSNQPQHF